Presented here are 3 T cell receptor beta chains from one specimen sequenced in a study of PD-L1 blockade in urothelial cancer (dated by TCRdb to the late 2010s). Library preparation was by the immunoSEQ multiplex PCR assay. TCRdb took over this immuneACCESS table, retaining in-frame rearrangements with V and J assigned. Such tables are incomplete; in checked studies, under half of the missing clones stem from an unresolved V gene, and the remainder is unexplained. The sample table contains some 41,000 clones; only one count was recorded for 88% of them. The biggest ten clones account for 12% to 15% of the sample. The material was PBMCs, obtained around atezolizumab (anti-PD-L1) treatment. The source of these receptors is a woman aged 60-75 years with urothelial cancer.

This chain uses TRBV7-8 with TRBJ1-6; a possible D gene is TRBD1 (6 bases). Germline CDR1 is SGHVS and CDR2 is FQNEAQ. Deletions cut 5 bases from V and 5 bases from J, with 19 bases between. The CDR3 is made up of 17 amino acids. Here the CDR3 DNA reads TGTGCCAGCAGCCACAGGGTATCCGGAATTCATAATTCACCCCTCCACTTT. Protein product: CASSHRVSGIHNSPLHF.

In its sample, this clone was seen a few times. DNA of the CDR3: TGTGCCAGCTCACGAGACAGGGAGGGCTACACCTTC. Residues: CASSRDREGYTF. The chain carries TRBV18 and TRBJ1-2; 7 bases agree with TRBD1. Germline loops: CDR1 KGHSH, CDR2 LQKENI. This CDR3 is built from 12 residues. The V gene end was trimmed by 4 bases and the J gene end by 8 bases; junction bases not matched to a gene: 4.

This clone was found once. The chain recombines TRBV5-1 with TRBJ1-3; D call uncertain. V lost 1 base and J lost 0, with 5 bases in between. Germline lookup yields CDR1 SGHRS and CDR2 YFSETQ. CDR3 length equals 14 residues. The CDR3 loop reads CASSLPDSGNTIYF. In nucleotides, the CDR3 is TGCGCCAGCAGCTTGCCAGACTCTGGAAACACCATATATTTT.